The following is a TCR beta chain sequence with its context. What it binds is unknown. The sample contains more than one DNA sequence encoding this CDR3. These data are taken from a study of T cell responses to AZD1222 COVID-19 vaccine. Study outcomes and limitations: Epitopes outside B.1.351 and B.1.1.7 mutated regions reportedly drew nearly half of spike TCRs. The study found Spike-specific TCR breadth and depth rose after two AZD1222 doses. Just a handful of AZD1222 recipients were seropositive at baseline. The study found vaccine-associated CD4 TCRs spanning spike, dominant at 160-218 and 743-854.

Method: immunoSEQ multiplex PCR; TCRdb's copy keeps in-frame clones and lacks some. The sample shows about 97,000 clones, 88% of them seen only once. Trimming cost V 1 base and J 0 bases; bases outside gene matches: 3. Germline V gives CDR1 LGHNA, CDR2 YSLEER. CDR3 length: 15 amino acids. The origin of this receptor is an adult in good health. This chain joins TRBV4-3 and TRBJ2-7; 7 bases line up with TRBD2. The sample in question was peripheral blood, obtained on day 0 of AZD1222 vaccination. The CDR3 DNA is TGCGCCAGCAGCCAAGGGGGCGGGAGCTCCTACGAGCAGTACTTC. Protein: CASSQGGGSSYEQYF.